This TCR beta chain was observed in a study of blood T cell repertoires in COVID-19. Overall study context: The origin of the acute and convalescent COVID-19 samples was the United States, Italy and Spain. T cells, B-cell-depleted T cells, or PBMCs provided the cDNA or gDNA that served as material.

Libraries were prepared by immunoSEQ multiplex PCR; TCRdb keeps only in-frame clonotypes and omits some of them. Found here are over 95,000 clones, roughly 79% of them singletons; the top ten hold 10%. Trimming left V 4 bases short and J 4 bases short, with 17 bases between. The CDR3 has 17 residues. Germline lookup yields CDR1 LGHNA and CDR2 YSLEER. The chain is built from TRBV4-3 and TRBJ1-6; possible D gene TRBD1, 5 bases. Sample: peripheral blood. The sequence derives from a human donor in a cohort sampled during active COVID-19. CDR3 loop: CASSPDPRGVYNSPLHF. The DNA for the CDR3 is TGCGCCAGCAGCCCCGATCCACGGGGGGTTTATAATTCACCCCTCCACTTT.